This T cell receptor (beta chain) was retrieved from a study of shared clonotypes between healthy human individuals. TCRdb's copy holds only in-frame clones and misses some; the assay was immunoSEQ multiplex PCR. The table lists about 1,500,000 clones, about 96% of them singletons. V dropped 0 bases and J dropped 5 bases, with 6 bases sitting between them. The CDR3 spans 13 residues. Germline CDR1 reads SSHAT; CDR2 reads FNYEAQ (reference sequence). Sequenced: naive CD4+ T cells sorted from blood. Subset reported: CD45RA+ positively selected. The chain links TRBV7-7 to TRBJ2-3; D gene ambiguous. This clonotype was obtained from a man aged 25 to 40 in good health. The CDR3 nucleotides read TGTGCCAGCAGCTTAGCGCTAAGAGATACGCAGTATTTT. Protein product: CASSLALRDTQYF.